A single sample is the source of the 16 T cell receptor beta chains below, sequenced in a study of blood T cell repertoires in COVID-19. TCRdb keeps only in-frame clones here, not all; method: immunoSEQ multiplex PCR. In the table there are under 200,000 clones, about 90% of which are singletons. What was sequenced was peripheral blood. The receptors come from a man between 60 and 70 years old with active or convalescent COVID-19.

The V call is TRBV9, the J call TRBJ2-1, with 8 bases fitting TRBD1. J was trimmed by 4 bases and V by 1 base; bases with no gene match: 10. CDR3 length: 17 amino acids. Per germline, CDR1 SGDLS and CDR2 YYNGEE. The CDR3 region has the DNA TGTGCCAGCAGCGTACGGGGTGGCAGGGGGCAATACAATGAGCAGTTCTTC. It is translated as CASSVRGGRGQYNEQFF.

The V gene is TRBV10-3, the J gene TRBJ2-7; 7 positions match TRBD1. The V and J ends lost 10 bases and 2 bases, in that order; junction bases with no gene match: 11. Germline V gene lookup returns CDR1 ENHRY and CDR2 SYGVKD. This CDR3 is built from 14 residues. The CDR3 protein is CASTPGTDPYEQYF. The DNA for the CDR3 is TGTGCCAGTACGCCCGGGACAGACCCCTACGAGCAGTACTTC.

The chain links TRBV5-5 to TRBJ1-3, with 10 bases aligning to TRBD1. Germline CDR1 and CDR2: SGHKS and YYEKEE (reference sequence). J was trimmed by 0 bases and V by 0 bases; bases with no gene match: 3. This CDR3 is 17 amino acids long. The DNA for the CDR3 is TGTGCCAGCAGCTTGGGGGGGACAGGGGCCTCTGGAAACACCATATATTTT. This codes for CASSLGGTGASGNTIYF.

This chain connects TRBV6-5 to TRBJ1-1; weak D call: TRBD1 (6 bases). This CDR3 has 15 residues. CDR1 is MNHEY, CDR2 SVGAGI, per germline. V was trimmed by 6 bases and J by 1 base, leaving 15 bases between them. CDR3 region: CASRPIQGANTEAFF. CDR3 DNA sequence: TGTGCCAGCAGACCAATACAGGGAGCGAACACTGAAGCTTTCTTT.

This clone was detected only a few times. V gene TRBV27 combines with J gene TRBJ2-1, with TRBD2 matching over 10 bases. This CDR3 has 15 amino acids. V lost 8 bases and J lost 7; bases outside the gene matches: 11. Per germline, CDR1 MNHEY and CDR2 SMNVEV (reference sequence). The CDR3 loop reads CASQPSGGALNEQFF. The CDR3 DNA follows: TGTGCCAGCCAACCAAGCGGGGGGGCCTTGAATGAGCAGTTCTTC.

This clone appeared a single time. The chain links TRBV4-2 to TRBJ2-3, with D tentatively TRBD2 (5 bases). Trimming removed 4 bases from V and 2 bases from J, with 10 bases in between. This CDR3 has 14 residues. Germline V gene sequence: CDR1 LGHNA, CDR2 YNFKEQ. CDR3: CASSPGLVTDTQYF. For the CDR3, the DNA is TGTGCCAGCAGCCCAGGACTTGTCACAGATACGCAGTATTTT.

Here the CDR3 reads CASSKDPGNLNTEAFF. DNA for the CDR3: TGTGCCAGCAGCAAAGACCCAGGGAATTTGAACACTGAAGCTTTCTTT. This sequence joins TRBV7-9 and TRBJ1-1, with D perhaps TRBD1 (5 bases). Germline V gene sequence: CDR1 SEHNR, CDR2 FQNEAQ (reference sequence). V was trimmed by 5 bases and J by 0 bases, leaving 16 bases between them. The CDR3 extends over 16 amino acids.

Only one count was recorded for this clone. The chain has TRBV6-5 and TRBJ1-4; TRBD1 matches at 7 bases. Germline values: CDR1 MNHEY, CDR2 SVGAGI. J lost 8 bases, V lost 6 bases, and 6 bases had no gene match. This CDR3 is built from 13 residues. CDR3: CASRGGASEKLFF. CDR3 sequence (DNA): TGTGCCAGCAGAGGGGGCGCATCGGAAAAACTGTTTTTT.

V is TRBV7-9 and J is TRBJ2-5, with TRBD1 matching over 8 bases. J lost 5 bases, V lost 4 bases, and 6 bases had no gene match. This CDR3 contains 14 residues. From germline, CDR1 is SEHNR and CDR2 FQNEAQ (reference sequence). CDR3 in amino acids: CASSSNRGRETQYF. In DNA, the CDR3 is TGTGCCAGCAGCTCAAACAGGGGGAGGGAGACCCAGTACTTC.

The chain has TRBV5-6 and TRBJ1-2, with D unclear. Between the trimmed V and J ends, which lost 3 bases and 4 bases, there was a span of 16 bases. The V gene's germline CDR1 is SGHDT and CDR2 YYEEEE. The CDR3 spans 15 residues. The CDR3 bases are TGTGCCAGCAGCTCCTTAAACACAGTCTTCTATGGCTACACCTTC. Amino acid sequence: CASSSLNTVFYGYTF. The full variable domain, completed using reference TRBV5-6 and TRBJ1-2, is DAGVTQSPTHLIKTRGQQVTLRCSPKSGHDTVSWYQQALGQGPQFIFQYYEEEERQRGNFPDRFSGHQFPNYSSELNVNALLLGDSALYLCASSSLNTVFYGYTFGSGTRLTVV.

This chain links TRBV27 with TRBJ2-1; the match to TRBD1 covers 12 bases. This CDR3 is 15 amino acids long. After removal of 6 bases from V and 5 bases from J, the junction contained 5 bases not matched to a gene. Germline lookup yields CDR1 MNHEY and CDR2 SMNVEV (reference sequence). CDR3 region: CASSLGQGANNEQFF. CDR3 DNA: TGTGCCAGCAGCCTGGGACAGGGGGCAAACAATGAGCAGTTCTTC.

This chain connects TRBV10-3 to TRBJ2-5, with 10 bases lining up with TRBD2. CDR3 length equals 15 residues. Germline loops: CDR1 ENHRY, CDR2 SYGVKD. Trimming cost V 3 bases and J 7 bases; bases outside gene matches: 8. The CDR3 is CAISDYSGGPGTQYF. CDR3 bases: TGTGCCATCAGTGATTATAGCGGGGGGCCAGGGACCCAGTACTTC.

The chain couples TRBV2 to TRBJ2-7; no definite D call. CDR1 and CDR2 from the germline V gene are SNHLY and FYNNEI. Trimming shortened V by 3 bases and J by 3 bases, and 3 bases separated the two germline ends. The length of the CDR3 is 11 residues. CDR3 protein: CASSDNYEQYF. In DNA form, the CDR3 reads TGTGCCAGCAGTGACAACTACGAGCAGTACTTC.

The chain joins TRBV7-6 to TRBJ2-3; TRBD1 matches at 7 bases. The CDR3 extends over 15 amino acids. CDR1 SGHVS and CDR2 FNYEAQ come from the germline V gene. The trim removed 5 bases at V and 4 bases at J, leaving 9 bases unmatched. The CDR3 DNA reads TGTGCCAGCAGCAAGATGGTAGGGGGCCCAGATACGCAGTATTTT. Translated: CASSKMVGGPDTQYF. The variable domain in full, with the rest retrieved from reference TRBV7-6 and TRBJ2-3, is GAGVSQSPRYKVTKRGQDVALRCDPISGHVSLYWYRQALGQGPEFLTYFNYEAQQDKSGLPNDRFSAERPEGSISTLTIQRTEQRDSAMYRCASSKMVGGPDTQYFGPGTRLTVL.

The chain joins TRBV5-4 to TRBJ2-5; D may be TRBD1 (7 bases). V dropped 4 bases and J dropped 5 bases, with 15 bases sitting between them. Looked up from germline, CDR1 is SGHNT and CDR2 is YYREEE (reference sequence). The CDR3 contains 14 residues. This CDR3 is CASSPGGSLETQYF. The CDR3 nucleotides are TGTGCCAGCAGCCCAGGGGGGTCCCTGGAGACCCAGTACTTC.

The chain joins TRBV6-5 to TRBJ1-3, with no clear D. This CDR3 spans 14 amino acids. The germline V and J ends were trimmed by 6 bases and 0 bases, with 9 bases remaining between them. Germline V CDR1 and CDR2: MNHEY, SVGAGI. CDR3 sequence (DNA): TGTGCCAGCAGCGGACTGAACTCTGGAAACACCATATATTTT. It encodes CASSGLNSGNTIYF.